The 30 T cell receptor beta chains in this list originate from one sample, sequenced in a study of T cells after yellow fever vaccination. TCRdb itself ran the 5' RACE reads through MiXCR, one entry per CDR3 protein. The table lists 350,000 to 450,000 distinct CDR3 sequences, 15% to 20% of them singletons. The sequenced sample was PBMCs, obtained before the yellow fever booster vaccination. The receptors here all came from a man between 18 and 35 years old who received the YFV17D yellow fever vaccine.

V gene TRBV20-1 combines with J gene TRBJ2-1, with 10 positions matching TRBD1. Germline loops: CDR1 DFQATT, CDR2 SNEGSKA (reference sequence). The CDR3 is 16 amino acids. Trimming removed 2 bases from V and 1 base from J; junction bases left unmatched: 5. CDR3 loop: CSARPPGQGSYNEQFF. In nucleotides, the CDR3 is TGCAGTGCTAGACCCCCGGGACAGGGGTCCTACAATGAGCAGTTCTTC.

CDR3 residues: CASSSASIGTGPLRTDTQYF. The CDR3 DNA is TGCGCCAGCAGCTCGGCGTCCATCGGGACAGGTCCCCTTCGCACAGATACGCAGTATTTT. The V call is TRBV5-1, the J call TRBJ2-3, with 8 positions matching TRBD1. This CDR3 region has 20 residues. Germline V gene lookup returns CDR1 SGHRS and CDR2 YFSETQ. Germline trimming cut 3 bases from V and 1 base from J; bases unmatched to any gene: 19. Supplemented by reference TRBV5-1 and TRBJ2-3, the full variable domain reads KAGVTQTPRYLIKTRGQQVTLSCSPISGHRSVSWYQQTPGQGLQFLFEYFSETQRNKGNFPGRFSGRQFSNSRSEMNVSTLELGDSALYLCASSSASIGTGPLRTDTQYFGPGTRLTVL.

V usage is TRBV9 and J usage is TRBJ2-5, with 8 nucleotides matching TRBD1. The V gene's germline CDR1 is SGDLS and CDR2 YYNGEE. Trimming cost V 3 bases and J 4 bases; bases outside gene matches: 8. The CDR3 has 15 residues. This chain's CDR3 is CASSAYDRGGETQYF. CDR3 DNA sequence: TGTGCCAGCAGCGCATATGACAGGGGTGGAGAGACCCAGTACTTC.

This clonotype was seen a few times. The rearrangement uses TRBV20-1 and TRBJ2-7; weak D call: TRBD2 (5 bases). CDR3 length: 13 residues. V was clipped by 6 bases and J by 1 base, with 13 bases between them. The germline V gene has CDR1 DFQATT and CDR2 SNEGSKA (reference sequence). The CDR3 loop is CSASGGSSYEQYV. In nucleotides, the CDR3 is TGCAGTGCCTCAGGCGGGTCATCCTACGAGCAGTACGTC.

V usage is TRBV6-1 and J usage is TRBJ2-7, with 9 bases that match TRBD1. V lost 6 bases, J lost 5 bases, and 14 bases stayed unmatched. The CDR3 is 16 amino acids. From germline, CDR1 is MNHNS and CDR2 SASEGT. The CDR3 reads CASSPLRGQGLDEQYV. DNA of the CDR3: TGTGCCAGCAGCCCCCTCCGAGGACAGGGGCTAGACGAGCAGTACGTC.

This clonotype has just a few counts. V is TRBV19 and J is TRBJ2-7; D is unresolved. Trimming removed 7 bases at V and 3 bases at J, with 10 bases between. This CDR3 has 12 residues. Germline assignment: CDR1 LNHDA and CDR2 SQIVND (reference sequence). The CDR3 coding sequence is TGTGCCAGTATTAGGGTCCGCTACGAGCAGTACGTC. This encodes CASIRVRYEQYV.

This clonotype was seen a few times. J is TRBJ2-5 and V is TRBV11-2; D is possibly TRBD2 (5 bases). V lost 0 bases to trimming and J lost 4 bases, with 15 bases between them. The length of the CDR3 is 16 residues. Per the germline V gene, CDR1 is SGHAT and CDR2 is FQNNGV. Written as DNA, the CDR3 is TGTGCCAGCAGCTTAGAGGTGGGGAGCGTTGGAGAGACCCAGTACTTC. Amino acid sequence: CASSLEVGSVGETQYF.

For this clonotype: At one of its ends the junction is not consistent with the germline gene, which may arise from a read error. The chain carries TRBV7-2 and TRBJ1-1; TRBD1 agrees at 10 bases. CDR1 and CDR2 (germline): SGHTA, FQGNSA. This CDR3 spans 16 amino acids. CDR3 in DNA: TGTGCCAGCAGCATAGCGACAGGGGGCGCCCGGACAGGAGCTTTCTTT. Translating gives CASSIATGGARTGAFF.

The table lists this clonotype with a few counts. The CDR3 region is CASSTGQGLIDTQYF. CDR3 coding DNA: TGTGCCAGCAGCACCGGACAGGGCCTTATAGATACGCAGTATTTT. The rearrangement joins TRBV11-2 to TRBJ2-3; 8 bases agree with TRBD1. The CDR3 runs 15 residues. From germline, CDR1 is SGHAT and CDR2 FQNNGV. Trimming at V came to 5 bases and at J to 5 bases, leaving 9 bases not matched to a gene.

The sample holds one count of this clonotype. The CDR3 DNA reads as TGTGCCAGCAGCTGGGGGGGTCACCACACAGATACGCAGTATTTT. Translating it yields CASSWGGHHTDTQYF. The J gene is TRBJ2-3, the V gene TRBV7-6, with 7 bases lining up with TRBD2. Trimming cost V 4 bases and J 2 bases; bases outside gene matches: 6. Germline CDR1 and CDR2: SGHVS and FNYEAQ. The CDR3 consists of 15 residues.

J is TRBJ2-1 and V is TRBV7-3; D is undetermined. CDR1 is SGHTA, CDR2 FQGTGA, per germline. There are 16 residues in the CDR3. V was trimmed by 5 bases and J by 0 bases, leaving 14 bases between them. The CDR3: CASSLLRTSSYNEQFF. The CDR3 nucleotides are TGTGCCAGCAGCCTCTTGCGGACGAGCTCCTACAATGAGCAGTTCTTC. The variable domain in full, with the rest retrieved from reference TRBV7-3 and TRBJ2-1, is GAGVSQTPSNKVTEKGKYVELRCDPISGHTALYWYRQSLGQGPEFLIYFQGTGAADDSGLPNDRFFAVRPEGSVSTLKIQRTERGDSAVYLCASSLLRTSSYNEQFFGPGTRLTVL.

The V call is TRBV18, the J call TRBJ2-7, with a tentative D call TRBD2 (6 bases). There are 13 residues in the CDR3. V lost 2 bases and J 1 base, leaving 6 bases between the germline ends. Germline CDR1 and CDR2: KGHSH and LQKENI. The CDR3 DNA is TGTGCCAGCTCACCAGCGGGATCCTACGAGCAGTACGTC. Its translation: CASSPAGSYEQYV.

There are a few counts of this clonotype. V gene TRBV7-2 combines with J gene TRBJ2-2; TRBD1 aligns across 8 bases. The length of the CDR3 is 15 residues. Losses at the gene ends were 3 bases for V and 6 bases for J; bases not matched to a gene: 6. The germline gives CDR1 SGHTA, CDR2 FQGNSA. The CDR3 loop is CASSFWTGLSGELFF. CDR3 coding DNA: TGTGCCAGCAGCTTCTGGACAGGGCTGTCCGGGGAGCTGTTTTTT.

The CDR3 loop is CSAPPLGGGAKNIQYF. The CDR3, as DNA: TGCAGTGCTCCCCCCCTGGGAGGGGGTGCCAAAAACATTCAGTACTTC. The chain recombines TRBV20-1 with TRBJ2-4, with D maybe TRBD2 (7 bases). Germline CDR1 reads DFQATT; CDR2 reads SNEGSKA (reference sequence). Trimming shortened V by 5 bases and J by 1 base, and 18 bases separated the two germline ends. The CDR3 loop spans 16 amino acids.

The J gene is TRBJ2-3, the V gene TRBV20-1, with 8 bases matching TRBD2. V was pared by 5 bases and J by 2 bases, with 6 bases of the junction left unmatched. The CDR3 extends over 14 amino acids. Germline V gene lookup returns CDR1 DFQATT and CDR2 SNEGSKA (reference sequence). The CDR3 here is CSAGGGRVTDTQYF. The CDR3 DNA follows: TGCAGTGCTGGCGGGGGGCGGGTCACAGATACGCAGTATTTT.

This clonotype was detected many times. This chain links TRBV7-2 with TRBJ1-2; maybe TRBD1 (5 bases). This CDR3 comprises 12 residues. Between the trimmed V and J ends, which lost 5 bases and 6 bases, there was a span of 10 bases. Germline V gives CDR1 SGHTA, CDR2 FQGNSA. CDR3 amino acids: CASSQGYDGYTF. The CDR3 nucleotides are TGTGCCAGCAGCCAGGGATACGATGGCTACACCTTC. The full variable domain, its missing parts supplied by reference TRBV7-2 and TRBJ1-2, is GAGVSQSPSNKVTEKGKDVELRCDPISGHTALYWYRQSLGQGLEFLIYFQGNSAPDKSGLPSDRFSAERTGGSVSTLTIQRTQQEDSAVYLCASSQGYDGYTFGSGTRLTVV.

The chain combines TRBV19 with TRBJ1-4; D gene unclear. The germline V gene has CDR1 LNHDA and CDR2 SQIVND (reference sequence). The length of the CDR3 is 15 residues. V was clipped by 5 bases and J by 8 bases, with 18 bases between them. The CDR3 spells CASSPVGPTREKLFF. The CDR3 DNA is TGTGCCAGTAGTCCCGTGGGCCCTACCAGGGAAAAACTGTTTTTT.

This clonotype appeared a few times. The chain recombines TRBV27 with TRBJ1-1; D gene uncertain. With 1 base removed from V and 3 bases from J, the gap between germline ends came to 6 bases. The CDR3 is 13 residues long. Germline CDR1 reads MNHEY; CDR2 reads SMNVEV (reference sequence). Written as DNA, the CDR3 is TGTGCCAGCAGTTTATTTGGGGACACTGAAGCTTTCTTT. This encodes CASSLFGDTEAFF.

J is TRBJ2-1 and V is TRBV7-9; D unclear. Trimming pared 4 bases from V and 5 bases from J, leaving 18 bases between. The germline gives CDR1 SEHNR, CDR2 FQNEAQ (reference sequence). The CDR3 runs to 16 residues. CDR3 amino acids: CASSYPVFDANNEQFF. The CDR3 DNA is TGTGCCAGCAGCTATCCGGTTTTTGACGCAAACAATGAGCAGTTCTTC. Together with reference TRBV7-9 and TRBJ2-1, the CDR3 gives the full variable domain: DTGVSQNPRHKITKRGQNVTFRCDPISEHNRLYWYRQTLGQGPEFLTYFQNEAQLEKSRLLSDRFSAERPKGSFSTLEIQRTEQGDSAMYLCASSYPVFDANNEQFFGPGTRLTVL.

The J gene is TRBJ2-7, the V gene TRBV6-1; 11 bases align to TRBD1. V dropped 1 base and J dropped 7; count of bases not matched to a gene: 3. The CDR3 sequence is 14 residues long. The V gene's germline CDR1 is MNHNS and CDR2 SASEGT. The CDR3 DNA reads as TGTGCCAGCAGTGAAGGGGACAGGGGGTCTGAGCAGTACTTC. Translating gives CASSEGDRGSEQYF.

This clonotype was observed a handful of times. This chain connects TRBV6-1 to TRBJ2-2; 7 bases match TRBD1. With 4 bases clipped from V and 5 bases from J, the junction kept 10 bases outside the gene matches. CDR1 is MNHNS, CDR2 SASEGT, per germline. This CDR3 is 16 amino acids long. The CDR3 DNA sequence: TGTGCCAGCAGTGGGATCCAGACAGGGTTGACCGGGGAGCTGTTTTTT. Its translation is CASSGIQTGLTGELFF.

This clonotype was picked up a small number of times. The chain has TRBV20-1 and TRBJ2-5; 9 bases map to TRBD2. The CDR3 sequence is 13 residues long. Germline V gene data show CDR1 as DFQATT and CDR2 as SNEGSKA (reference sequence). Losses at the gene ends were 3 bases for V and 2 bases for J; bases not matched to a gene: 1. CDR3 sequence (DNA): TGCAGTGCTAGCGCGGGGGGGCAAGAGACCCAGTACTTC. Translating it yields CSASAGGQETQYF.

This rearrangement joins TRBV5-5 to TRBJ2-5; tentatively, D is TRBD1 (5 bases). The CDR3 sequence is 14 residues long. Between the trimmed V and J ends, which lost 2 bases and 5 bases, there was a span of 13 bases. Germline loops: CDR1 SGHKS, CDR2 YYEKEE (reference sequence). CDR3 in DNA: TGTGCCAGCAGCTTAGGATCAGCAGGGGAGACCCAGTACTTC. It translates to CASSLGSAGETQYF.

The rearrangement links TRBV11-2 to TRBJ2-7, with D possibly TRBD1 on 6 matching bases. CDR3 length: 15 residues. The ends were cut back, 4 bases at V and 3 bases at J, with 16 bases in the middle. CDR1 SGHAT and CDR2 FQNNGV come from the germline V gene. In DNA, the CDR3 is TGTGCCAGCAGCTCCTCCGGGACACTTCACTACGAGCAGTACTTC. Protein sequence: CASSSSGTLHYEQYF.

This clonotype was picked up a small number of times. This chain links TRBV4-3 with TRBJ2-7, with D perhaps TRBD1 (6 bases). The CDR3 has 13 residues. CDR1 is LGHNA, CDR2 YSLEER, per germline. V was clipped by 8 bases and J by 3 bases, with 14 bases between them. The chain's CDR3 is CASGRDTHYEQYF. CDR3 in DNA: TGCGCCAGCGGCCGGGACACACACTACGAGCAGTACTTC.

The chain is built from TRBV14 and TRBJ2-1, with 13 bases aligning to TRBD2. The germline V gene encodes CDR1 SGHDN and CDR2 FVKESK. This CDR3 spans 18 amino acids. Trimming cost V 4 bases and J 6 bases; bases outside gene matches: 12. Written as DNA, the CDR3 is TGTGCCAGCAGCCGCATACTAGCGGGGGGGCCGGGCAGCAATGAGCAGTTCTTC. The encoded protein is CASSRILAGGPGSNEQFF.

The table lists this clonotype with a count of one. CDR3 in DNA: TGCAGTGCTAGAAGCGGGGGGGGCTCCTACGAGCAGTACTTC. Translating it yields CSARSGGGSYEQYF. The J gene is TRBJ2-7, the V gene TRBV20-1, with 10 bases identical to TRBD2. V was pared by 2 bases and J by 0 bases, with 1 base of the junction left unmatched. CDR3 length: 14 amino acids. Germline V gene sequence: CDR1 DFQATT, CDR2 SNEGSKA (reference sequence).

This sequence joins TRBV6-5 and TRBJ1-2, with 8 nucleotides matching TRBD1. Trimming took 0 bases from V and 5 from J; bases not matched to a gene: 11. This CDR3 contains 17 residues. Germline V gene lookup returns CDR1 MNHEY and CDR2 SVGAGI. The CDR3 DNA sequence: TGTGCCAGCAGTTACTCCTCTCGACAGGGGATGGGGTATGGCTACACCTTC. Translation gives CASSYSSRQGMGYGYTF.

V gene TRBV28 combines with J gene TRBJ2-3, with TRBD2 matching over 9 bases. Trimming removed 6 bases from V and 2 bases from J; junction bases left unmatched: 9. The CDR3 consists of 16 residues. CDR1 is MDHEN, CDR2 SYDVKM, per germline. Written as DNA, the CDR3 is TGTGCCAGCAGCTACCTAGCGGGGTTCTTCACAGATACGCAGTATTTT. Its translation is CASSYLAGFFTDTQYF.

The chain carries TRBV12-3 or TRBV12-4 and TRBJ1-4; no clear D. V was clipped by 3 bases and J by 10 bases, with 21 bases between them. CDR3 length: 16 amino acids. In nucleotides, the CDR3 is TGTGCCAGCAGTTTCAATTCCAGGCCGATCTCTGGAAAACTGTTTTTT. It encodes CASSFNSRPISGKLFF.